This passage covers 21 T cell receptor beta chains from one sample sequenced in a study of technical replicates of blood from several donors. TCRdb keeps only in-frame clones here, not all; method: immunoSEQ multiplex PCR. The table has 9,500 to 15,000 clones, roughly 96% seen once. The sequenced material came from PBMCs. These receptor sequences come from a human donor in good health.

This clone was found once. The chain links TRBV28 to TRBJ2-1, with 8 bases aligning to TRBD2. Germline-derived CDR1 and CDR2 are MDHEN and SYDVKM. The CDR3 extends over 16 amino acids. V was clipped by 4 bases and J by 3 bases; unmatched bases: 8. The CDR3 loop reads CASSSGAGADYNEQFF. The CDR3 DNA sequence: TGTGCCAGCAGTTCCGGAGCGGGAGCGGACTACAATGAGCAGTTCTTC.

The V and J genes are TRBV2 and TRBJ1-2; 10 nucleotides line up with TRBD1. This CDR3 region has 13 residues. CDR1 is SNHLY and CDR2 is FYNNEI in the germline V gene. V was pared by 6 bases and J by 7 bases, with 5 bases of the junction left unmatched. The chain's CDR3 is CASRTGGPLGYTF. The CDR3, as DNA: TGTGCCAGCAGGACAGGGGGCCCACTTGGCTACACCTTC.

This rearrangement joins TRBV5-1 to TRBJ2-7; 12 bases are shared with TRBD1. The CDR3 length is 15 residues. After removal of 0 bases from V and 9 bases from J, the junction contained 7 bases not matched to a gene. Germline V gene sequence: CDR1 SGHRS, CDR2 YFSETQ. CDR3 DNA sequence: TGCGCCAGCAGCTTGGGGGACAGGGGGCTGTTAGGGCAGTACTTC. Its protein product is CASSLGDRGLLGQYF.

The rearrangement links TRBV11-2 to TRBJ2-1; possibly TRBD1 for D (5 bases). CDR3 length: 14 residues. V was cut by 5 bases and J by 8 bases, with 16 bases left in between. Per the germline V gene, CDR1 is SGHAT and CDR2 is FQNNGV. The CDR3 DNA is TGTGCCAGCAGCCGCATCCAGGGTTGGCATGAGCAGTTCTTC. This sequence encodes CASSRIQGWHEQFF.

The genes are TRBV5-4 and TRBJ2-7, with a tentative D call TRBD2 (6 bases). Trimming removed 4 bases from V and 2 bases from J, with 13 bases in between. This CDR3 spans 14 amino acids. Germline loops: CDR1 SGHNT, CDR2 YYREEE (reference sequence). CDR3 sequence reads: CASSPDSGTYEQYF. The CDR3 DNA reads TGTGCCAGCAGCCCAGATAGCGGAACCTACGAGCAGTACTTC.

The gene calls are TRBV30 and TRBJ2-1; 8 bases map to TRBD2. CDR1 is GTSNPN and CDR2 is SVGIG in the germline V gene (reference sequence). This CDR3 region has 17 residues. Trimming removed 5 bases from V and 8 bases from J; junction bases left unmatched: 20. The CDR3 coding sequence is TGTGCCTGGGGGCGGGGGACGGGAGGGGCCCTTGGCGATGAGCAGTTCTTC. Its translation is CAWGRGTGGALGDEQFF.

As DNA, the CDR3 is TGTGCCAGTGGACAGGAGAACACTGAAGCTTTCTTT. It translates to CASGQENTEAFF. The V and J genes are TRBV2 and TRBJ1-1, with TRBD1 matching 7 bases. The CDR3 contains 12 residues. After removal of 9 bases from V and 1 base from J, the junction contained 2 bases not matched to a gene. CDR1 is SNHLY, CDR2 FYNNEI, per germline.

V gene TRBV9 combines with J gene TRBJ2-1; 7 bases map to TRBD2. This CDR3 region has 16 residues. Trimming took 2 bases from V and 2 from J; bases not matched to a gene: 7. The germline V gene has CDR1 SGDLS and CDR2 YYNGEE. The DNA of the CDR3 is TGTGCCAGCAGCGTGGGCTCGGCGGGAGCCTACAATGAGCAGTTCTTC. Protein product: CASSVGSAGAYNEQFF.

The chain is built from TRBV29-1 and TRBJ2-1; TRBD2 aligns across 9 bases. V was pared by 7 bases and J by 0 bases, with 10 bases of the junction left unmatched. The CDR3 totals 16 residues. Germline V gene lookup returns CDR1 SQVTM and CDR2 ANQGSEA. The CDR3: CSAGTSRQSSYNEQFF. CDR3 sequence (DNA): TGCAGCGCCGGGACTAGCCGCCAGAGCTCCTACAATGAGCAGTTCTTC.

The J gene is TRBJ2-3, the V gene TRBV5-4; the match to TRBD2 covers 7 bases. Losses at the gene ends were 4 bases for V and 5 bases for J; bases not matched to a gene: 13. From germline, CDR1 is SGHNT and CDR2 YYREEE (reference sequence). The CDR3 sequence is 16 residues long. The CDR3: CASSRWGVAGGDTQYF. The CDR3 region has the DNA TGTGCCAGCAGCAGGTGGGGGGTAGCGGGCGGAGATACGCAGTATTTT. The full variable domain, its missing parts supplied by reference TRBV5-4 and TRBJ2-3, is ETGVTQSPTHLIKTRGQQVTLRCSSQSGHNTVSWYQQALGQGPQFIFQYYREEENGRGNFPPRFSGLQFPNYSSELNVNALELDDSALYLCASSRWGVAGGDTQYFGPGTRLTVL.

The rearrangement joins TRBV14 to TRBJ2-6; 7 positions match TRBD1. The CDR3 runs 19 residues. From germline, CDR1 is SGHDN and CDR2 FVKESK. V shed 4 bases and J 6 bases; nucleotides not matched to a gene: 18. The CDR3 DNA is TGTGCCAGCAGCCCAATTAACCTTCGACAGGGTTTAAAGGCCAACGTCCTGACTTTC. The encoded protein is CASSPINLRQGLKANVLTF.

This clone has just one count. J is TRBJ1-1 and V is TRBV9; tentative D call: TRBD1 (6 bases). V lost 1 base, J lost 4 bases, and 11 bases lay in between. The germline V gene encodes CDR1 SGDLS and CDR2 YYNGEE. CDR3 size: 14 residues. The CDR3: CASSVMGAGTEAFF. The CDR3 nucleotides read TGTGCCAGCAGCGTAATGGGGGCCGGCACTGAAGCTTTCTTT.

The chain links TRBV28 to TRBJ1-1; D not certain. The CDR3 contains 13 residues. Per the germline V gene, CDR1 is MDHEN and CDR2 is SYDVKM. The V and J ends lost 2 bases and 5 bases respectively, with 9 bases between them. The CDR3 DNA reads as TGTGCCAGCAGTTTAACTGGGCCGACTGAAGCTTTCTTT. Protein: CASSLTGPTEAFF.

V and J are TRBV25-1 and TRBJ1-5; D is unresolved. The germline V gene encodes CDR1 MGHDK and CDR2 SYGVNS. The length of the CDR3 is 14 residues. The V end was cut by 3 bases, the J end by 9 bases, with 15 bases between. CDR3 protein: CASSDNLFESPQHF. For the CDR3, the DNA is TGTGCCAGCAGTGACAACTTATTTGAATCGCCCCAGCATTTT.

The chain recombines TRBV6-5 with TRBJ2-1, with 7 bases that match TRBD2. V dropped 2 bases and J dropped 0; count of bases not matched to a gene: 4. The CDR3 extends over 16 amino acids. The V gene's germline CDR1 is MNHEY and CDR2 SVGAGI. The CDR3 here is CASSYGGRSSYNEQFF. Written as DNA, the CDR3 is TGTGCCAGCAGTTACGGCGGGAGAAGCTCCTACAATGAGCAGTTCTTC.

The genes are TRBV18 and TRBJ2-1; 13 bases map to TRBD2. J was trimmed by 8 bases and V by 1 base; bases with no gene match: 5. Germline values: CDR1 KGHSH, CDR2 LQKENI. The CDR3 spans 16 residues. Here the CDR3 DNA reads TGTGCCAGCTCACCACAACTAGCGGGAGGGCATGATGAGCAGTTCTTC. Translation: CASSPQLAGGHDEQFF.

The V call is TRBV28, the J call TRBJ1-2, with 8 bases fitting TRBD1. Germline assignment: CDR1 MDHEN and CDR2 SYDVKM. This CDR3 contains 12 residues. V lost 8 bases, J lost 7 bases, and 6 bases stayed unmatched. The CDR3 region has the DNA TGTGCCAGCCGGACAGGGACCGTTGGCTACACCTTC. Its protein product is CASRTGTVGYTF.

The genes are TRBV28 and TRBJ2-1; 10 bases fit TRBD1. There are 19 residues in the CDR3. The germline V gene has CDR1 MDHEN and CDR2 SYDVKM. Losses at the gene ends were 4 bases for V and 2 bases for J; bases not matched to a gene: 14. CDR3 nucleotides: TGTGCCAGCAGTTCCTTTGCCCAGACCGGGACAGGGGCCTACAATGAGCAGTTCTTC. As protein: CASSSFAQTGTGAYNEQFF.

The gene calls are TRBV6-1 and TRBJ1-2, with D possibly TRBD1 on 5 matching bases. Per the germline V gene, CDR1 is MNHNS and CDR2 is SASEGT. The CDR3 spans 12 residues. Trimming removed 0 bases from V and 8 bases from J, with 7 bases in between. Written as DNA, the CDR3 is TGTGCCAGCAGTGAAGCGGGGCTCGGCTACACCTTC. Its translation: CASSEAGLGYTF.

Here the CDR3 reads CASSLEPGLAGRNEQFF. The CDR3, as DNA: TGTGCCAGCAGCTTAGAACCGGGACTAGCGGGCCGCAATGAGCAGTTCTTC. The chain joins TRBV7-9 to TRBJ2-1, with TRBD2 matching over 12 bases. The germline gives CDR1 SEHNR, CDR2 FQNEAQ (reference sequence). This CDR3 is built from 17 residues. J gave up 6 bases and V 1 base, and 7 bases lay outside the gene matches. Complete variable domain (other parts from reference TRBV7-9 and TRBJ2-1): DTGVSQNPRHKITKRGQNVTFRCDPISEHNRLYWYRQTLGQGPEFLTYFQNEAQLEKSRLLSDRFSAERPKGSFSTLEIQRTEQGDSAMYLCASSLEPGLAGRNEQFFGPGTRLTVL.

The V gene is TRBV28, the J gene TRBJ2-7, with TRBD2 matching 14 bases. CDR1 is MDHEN and CDR2 is SYDVKM in the germline V gene. V trimming: 3 bases; J trimming: 5 bases; junction bases outside the gene matches: 3. This CDR3 has 15 amino acids. DNA for the CDR3: TGTGCCAGCAGTTTTCCGGGACTAGCGGGAGACGAGCAGTACTTC. Protein: CASSFPGLAGDEQYF. Filled out from reference TRBV28 and TRBJ2-7, the complete variable domain reads DVKVTQSSRYLVKRTGEKVFLECVQDMDHENMFWYRQDPGLGLRLIYFSYDVKMKEKGDIPEGYSVSREKKERFSLILESASTNQTSMYLCASSFPGLAGDEQYFGPGTRLTVT.